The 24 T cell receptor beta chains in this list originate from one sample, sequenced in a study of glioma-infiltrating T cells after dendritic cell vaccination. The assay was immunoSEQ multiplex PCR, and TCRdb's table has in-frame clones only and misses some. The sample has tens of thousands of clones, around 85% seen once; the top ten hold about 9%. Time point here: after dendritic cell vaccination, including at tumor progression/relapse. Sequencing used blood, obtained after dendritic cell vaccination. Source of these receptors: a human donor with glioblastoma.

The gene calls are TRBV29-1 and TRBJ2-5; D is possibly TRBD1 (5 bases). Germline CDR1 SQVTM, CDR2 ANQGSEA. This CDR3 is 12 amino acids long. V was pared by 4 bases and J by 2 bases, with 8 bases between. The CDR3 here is CSVGNRQETQYF. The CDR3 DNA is TGCAGCGTTGGGAACAGGCAAGAGACCCAGTACTTC.

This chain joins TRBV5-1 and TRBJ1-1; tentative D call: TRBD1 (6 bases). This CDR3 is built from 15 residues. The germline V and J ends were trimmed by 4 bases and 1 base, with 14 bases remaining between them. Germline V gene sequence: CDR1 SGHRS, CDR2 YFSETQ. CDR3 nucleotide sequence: TGCGCCAGCAGCCGGGATGGACAGCCGAACACTGAAGCTTTCTTT. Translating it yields CASSRDGQPNTEAFF.

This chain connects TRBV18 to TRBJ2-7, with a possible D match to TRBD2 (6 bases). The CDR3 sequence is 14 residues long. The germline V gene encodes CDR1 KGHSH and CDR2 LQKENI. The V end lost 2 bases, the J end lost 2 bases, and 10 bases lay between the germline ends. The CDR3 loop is CASSPVRGTYEQYF. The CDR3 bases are TGTGCCAGCTCACCAGTTCGGGGGACCTACGAGCAGTACTTC. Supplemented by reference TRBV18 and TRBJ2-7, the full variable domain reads NAGVMQNPRHLVRRRGQEARLRCSPMKGHSHVYWYRQLPEEGLKFMVYLQKENIIDESGMPKERFSAEFPKEGPSILRIQQVVRGDSAAYFCASSPVRGTYEQYFGPGTRLTVT.

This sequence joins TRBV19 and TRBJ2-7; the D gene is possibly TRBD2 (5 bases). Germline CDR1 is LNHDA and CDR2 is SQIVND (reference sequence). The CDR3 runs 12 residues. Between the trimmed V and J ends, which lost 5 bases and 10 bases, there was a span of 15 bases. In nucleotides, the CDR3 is TGTGCCAGTAGTGACTACGGTCTAGGCCAGTACTTC. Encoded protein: CASSDYGLGQYF.

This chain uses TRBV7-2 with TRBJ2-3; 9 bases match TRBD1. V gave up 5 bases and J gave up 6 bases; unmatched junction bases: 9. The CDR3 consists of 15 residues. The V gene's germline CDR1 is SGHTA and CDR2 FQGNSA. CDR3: CASSGRGQGYDTQYF. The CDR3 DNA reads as TGTGCCAGCAGCGGGAGGGGACAGGGCTACGATACGCAGTATTTT. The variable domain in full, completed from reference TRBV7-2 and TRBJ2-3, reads GAGVSQSPSNKVTEKGKDVELRCDPISGHTALYWYRQSLGQGLEFLIYFQGNSAPDKSGLPSDRFSAERTGGSVSTLTIQRTQQEDSAVYLCASSGRGQGYDTQYFGPGTRLTVL.

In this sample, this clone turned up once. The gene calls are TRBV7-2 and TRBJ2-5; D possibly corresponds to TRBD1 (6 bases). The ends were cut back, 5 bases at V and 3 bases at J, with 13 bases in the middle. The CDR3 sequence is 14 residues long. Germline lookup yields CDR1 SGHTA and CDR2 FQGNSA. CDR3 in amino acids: CASSLGQRKETQYF. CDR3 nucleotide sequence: TGTGCCAGCAGCCTAGGACAGAGGAAAGAGACCCAGTACTTC.

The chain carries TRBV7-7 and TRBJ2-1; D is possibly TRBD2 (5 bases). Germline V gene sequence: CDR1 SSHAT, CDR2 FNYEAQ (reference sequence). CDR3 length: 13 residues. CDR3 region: CASAVSGLNEQFF. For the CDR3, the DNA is TGTGCTAGCGCCGTAAGTGGCCTCAATGAGCAGTTCTTC.

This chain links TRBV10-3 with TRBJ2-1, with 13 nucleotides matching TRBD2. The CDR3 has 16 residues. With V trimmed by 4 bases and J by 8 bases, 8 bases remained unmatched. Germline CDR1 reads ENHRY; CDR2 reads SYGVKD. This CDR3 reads CAISGTSGGNVDEQFF. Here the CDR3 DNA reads TGTGCCATCAGTGGGACTAGCGGGGGTAATGTGGATGAGCAGTTCTTC.

The CDR3 sequence: CASSQQGYEQFF. CDR3 DNA: TGTGCCAGCAGCCAGCAGGGGTATGAGCAGTTCTTC. The chain has TRBV11-3 and TRBJ2-1; weak D call: TRBD1 (6 bases). The CDR3 is made up of 12 amino acids. V was clipped by 5 bases and J by 8 bases, with 10 bases between them. CDR1 is SGHNT and CDR2 is YENEEA in the germline V gene.

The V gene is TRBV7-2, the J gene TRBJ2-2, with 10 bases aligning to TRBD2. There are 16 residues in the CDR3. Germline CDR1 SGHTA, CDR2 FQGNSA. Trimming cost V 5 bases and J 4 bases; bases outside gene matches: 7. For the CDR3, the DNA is TGTGCCAGCAGCCCGCCTAGCGGGGGCCCCACCGGGGAGCTGTTTTTT. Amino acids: CASSPPSGGPTGELFF.

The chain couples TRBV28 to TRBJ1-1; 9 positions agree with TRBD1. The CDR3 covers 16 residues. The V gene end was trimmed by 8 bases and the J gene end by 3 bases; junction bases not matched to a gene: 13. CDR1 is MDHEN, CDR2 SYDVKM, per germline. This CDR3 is CASGWTQGALDTEAFF. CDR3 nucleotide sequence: TGTGCCAGCGGCTGGACACAGGGGGCTCTCGACACTGAAGCTTTCTTT.

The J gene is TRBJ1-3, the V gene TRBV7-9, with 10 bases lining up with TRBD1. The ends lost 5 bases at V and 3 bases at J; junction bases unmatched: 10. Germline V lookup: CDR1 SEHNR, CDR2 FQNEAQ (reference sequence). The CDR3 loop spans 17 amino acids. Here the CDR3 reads CASSQPGQGKNGNTIYF. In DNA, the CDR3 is TGTGCCAGCAGCCAACCGGGACAGGGGAAGAATGGAAACACCATATATTTT.

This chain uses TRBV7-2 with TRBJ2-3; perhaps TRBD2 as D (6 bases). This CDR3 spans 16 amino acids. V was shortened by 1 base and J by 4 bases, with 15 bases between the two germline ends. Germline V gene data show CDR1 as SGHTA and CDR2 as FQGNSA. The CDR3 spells CASSLVGPSGADTQYF. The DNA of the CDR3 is TGTGCCAGCAGCTTAGTGGGACCCTCGGGGGCAGATACGCAGTATTTT. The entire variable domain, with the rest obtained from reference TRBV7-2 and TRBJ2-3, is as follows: GAGVSQSPSNKVTEKGKDVELRCDPISGHTALYWYRQSLGQGLEFLIYFQGNSAPDKSGLPSDRFSAERTGGSVSTLTIQRTQQEDSAVYLCASSLVGPSGADTQYFGPGTRLTVL.

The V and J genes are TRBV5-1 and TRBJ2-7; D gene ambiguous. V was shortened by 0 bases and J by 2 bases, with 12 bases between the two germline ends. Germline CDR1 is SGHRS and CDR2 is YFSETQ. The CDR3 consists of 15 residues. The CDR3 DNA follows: TGCGCCAGCAGCTTGGCCTCAGGCAGAACCTACGAGCAGTACTTC. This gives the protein CASSLASGRTYEQYF.

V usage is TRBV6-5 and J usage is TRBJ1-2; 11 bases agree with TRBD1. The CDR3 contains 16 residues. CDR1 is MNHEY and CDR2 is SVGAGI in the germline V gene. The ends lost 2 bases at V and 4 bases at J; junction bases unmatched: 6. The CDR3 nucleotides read TGTGCCAGCAGTTACATTAGGACAGGGGGCGGCTATGGCTACACCTTC. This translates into CASSYIRTGGGYGYTF.

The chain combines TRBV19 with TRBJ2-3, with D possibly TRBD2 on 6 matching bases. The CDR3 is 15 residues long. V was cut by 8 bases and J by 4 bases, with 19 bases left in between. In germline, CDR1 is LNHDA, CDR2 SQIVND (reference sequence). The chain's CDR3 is CASGEGTRGSDTQYF. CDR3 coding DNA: TGTGCCAGTGGAGAAGGGACTCGTGGGTCAGATACGCAGTATTTT.

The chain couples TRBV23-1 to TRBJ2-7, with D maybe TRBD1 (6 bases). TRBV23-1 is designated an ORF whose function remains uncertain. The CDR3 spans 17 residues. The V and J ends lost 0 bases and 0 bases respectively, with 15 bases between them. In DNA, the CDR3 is TGCGCCAGCAGTCAATCAACTTACAGGGTGGCCTCCTACGAGCAGTACTTC. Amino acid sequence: CASSQSTYRVASYEQYF.

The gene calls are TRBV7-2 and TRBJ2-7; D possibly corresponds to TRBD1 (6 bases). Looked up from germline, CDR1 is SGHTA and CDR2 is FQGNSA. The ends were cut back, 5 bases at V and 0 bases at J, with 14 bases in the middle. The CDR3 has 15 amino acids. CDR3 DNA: TGTGCCAGCAGCCGAGGACAGAGTTCCTCCTACGAGCAGTACTTC. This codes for CASSRGQSSSYEQYF.

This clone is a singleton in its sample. The CDR3 sequence: CASRPRQVSGNTIYF. DNA for the CDR3: TGTGCCAGTAGGCCAAGACAGGTCTCTGGAAACACCATATATTTT. The chain couples TRBV19 to TRBJ1-3, with D possibly TRBD1 on 6 matching bases. V dropped 6 bases and J dropped 0 bases, with 12 bases sitting between them. CDR3 length: 15 residues. In germline, CDR1 is LNHDA, CDR2 SQIVND (reference sequence). The variable domain in full, completed from reference TRBV19 and TRBJ1-3, reads DGGITQSPKYLFRKEGQNVTLSCEQNLNHDAMYWYRQDPGQGLRLIYYSQIVNDFQKGDIAEGYSVSREKKESFPLTVTSAQKNPTAFYLCASRPRQVSGNTIYFGEGSWLTVV.

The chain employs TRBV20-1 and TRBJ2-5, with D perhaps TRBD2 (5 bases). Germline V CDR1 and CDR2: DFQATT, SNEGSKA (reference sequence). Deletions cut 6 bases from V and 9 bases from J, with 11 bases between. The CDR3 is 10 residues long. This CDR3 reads CSAPDSPQYF. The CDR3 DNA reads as TGCAGTGCCCCGGACTCGCCCCAGTACTTC.

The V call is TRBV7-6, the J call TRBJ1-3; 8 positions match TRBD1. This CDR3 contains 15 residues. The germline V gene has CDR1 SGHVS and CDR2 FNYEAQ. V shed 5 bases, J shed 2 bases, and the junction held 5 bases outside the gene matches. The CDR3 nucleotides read TGTGCCAGCAGCCCAGGACAGGGAGCTGGAAACACCATATATTTT. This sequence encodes CASSPGQGAGNTIYF.

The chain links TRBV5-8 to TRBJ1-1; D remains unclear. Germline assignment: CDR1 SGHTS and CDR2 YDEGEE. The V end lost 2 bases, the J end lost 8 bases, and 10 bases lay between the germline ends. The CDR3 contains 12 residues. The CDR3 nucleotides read TGTGCCAGCAGCTTTATTGCAGAAGAAGCTTTCTTT. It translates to CASSFIAEEAFF.

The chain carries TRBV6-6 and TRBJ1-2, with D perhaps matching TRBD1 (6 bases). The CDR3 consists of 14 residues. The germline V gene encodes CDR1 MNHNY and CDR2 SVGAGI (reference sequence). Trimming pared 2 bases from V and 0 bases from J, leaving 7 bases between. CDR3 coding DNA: TGTGCCAGCAGTTACCCAGGGGCTAACTATGGCTACACCTTC. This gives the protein CASSYPGANYGYTF.

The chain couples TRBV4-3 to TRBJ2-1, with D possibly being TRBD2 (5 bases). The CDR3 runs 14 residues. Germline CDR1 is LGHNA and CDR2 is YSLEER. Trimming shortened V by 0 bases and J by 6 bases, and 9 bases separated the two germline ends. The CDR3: CASSQESSPNEQFF. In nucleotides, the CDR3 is TGCGCCAGCAGCCAAGAATCTAGCCCCAATGAGCAGTTCTTC.